The entry below describes one TCR beta chain. Assay: immunoSEQ multiplex PCR; the TCRdb copy retains only in-frame clones and omits some. The data show more than 95,000 clones, approximately 83% seen once. The V gene lost 3 bases and the J gene lost 3 bases, with 8 bases spanning the gap. The CDR3 covers 13 residues. Germline CDR1 LNHDA, CDR2 SQIVND (reference sequence). The data were taken from a study of blood T cell repertoires in COVID-19. This receptor was taken from an elderly man with active or convalescent COVID-19. The rearrangement links TRBV19 to TRBJ1-2; no clear D gene. Sequences were obtained from peripheral blood. Here the CDR3 DNA reads TGTGCCAGTAGTATGCGGGGTGACTATGGCTACACCTTC. Amino acids: CASSMRGDYGYTF.